This T cell receptor beta chain was sequenced during a study of identical twins. Study-wide results and limits: Zero-insertion analyses were open to partial confounding by invariant MAIT and iNKT cells.

One entry per CDR3 protein results from TCRdb running MiXCR on the 5' RACE reads. The sample carries 650,000 to 750,000 distinct CDR3 sequences, less than 25% recorded once. This clonotype was observed a few times. What it binds is not known. The sample was also linked to a second study, of T cells expressing NK-cell markers.

Sequencing was done on a sample of PBMCs. This clonotype was sampled from a young woman in good health.

Here the CDR3 reads CSAKPVRYSTDTQYF. The CDR3 bases are TGCAGTGCTAAACCTGTGCGGTACAGCACAGATACGCAGTATTTT. The chain has TRBV20-1 and TRBJ2-3; no clear D. V dropped 4 bases and J dropped 0 bases, with 14 bases sitting between them. The CDR3 sequence is 15 residues long. Looked up from germline, CDR1 is DFQATT and CDR2 is SNEGSKA (reference sequence).